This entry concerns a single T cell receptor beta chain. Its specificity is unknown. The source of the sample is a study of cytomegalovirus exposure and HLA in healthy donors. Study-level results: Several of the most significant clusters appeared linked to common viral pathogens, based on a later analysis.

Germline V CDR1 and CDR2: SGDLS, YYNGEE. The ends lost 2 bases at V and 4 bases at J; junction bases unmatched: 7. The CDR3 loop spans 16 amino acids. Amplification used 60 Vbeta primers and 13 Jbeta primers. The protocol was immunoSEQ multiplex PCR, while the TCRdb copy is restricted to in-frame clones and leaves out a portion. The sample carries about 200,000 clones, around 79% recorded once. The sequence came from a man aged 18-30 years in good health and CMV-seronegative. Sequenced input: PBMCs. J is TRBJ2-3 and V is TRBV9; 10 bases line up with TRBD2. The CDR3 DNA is TGTGCCAGCAGCGTGGGTCCTAGCGGGGGTTCAGATACGCAGTATTTT. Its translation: CASSVGPSGGSDTQYF. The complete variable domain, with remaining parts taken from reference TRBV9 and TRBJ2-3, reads DSGVTQTPKHLITATGQRVTLRCSPRSGDLSVYWYQQSLDQGLQFLIQYYNGEERAKGNILERFSAQQFPDLHSELNLSSLELGDSALYFCASSVGPSGGSDTQYFGPGTRLTVL.